These 28 T cell receptor beta chains were all obtained from the same sample, sequenced in a study of OX40 agonist ivuxolimab in advanced cancers. Profiling relied on immunoSEQ multiplex PCR, and the TCRdb table lists in-frame clones only, not all of them. The top ten clones hold 0.43% of a sample with tens of thousands of clones, 75% to 95% of them seen once. The sequencing here drew on CD4+ or CD8+ T cells sorted from blood, taken in a trial of the OX40 agonist ivuxolimab. Every receptor here comes from an adult with an advanced solid tumor such as melanoma, head and neck, liver or kidney cancer.

This sequence joins TRBV5-4 and TRBJ2-5, with 8 bases matching TRBD2. This CDR3 is 16 amino acids long. Germline V CDR1 and CDR2: SGHNT, YYREEE (reference sequence). With 4 bases clipped from V and 3 bases from J, the junction kept 11 bases outside the gene matches. CDR3 sequence: CASSRPPGGAEETQYF. The CDR3 bases are TGTGCCAGCAGCCGACCCCCCGGGGGGGCAGAAGAGACCCAGTACTTC. Full variable domain (rest looked up from reference TRBV5-4 and TRBJ2-5): ETGVTQSPTHLIKTRGQQVTLRCSSQSGHNTVSWYQQALGQGPQFIFQYYREEENGRGNFPPRFSGLQFPNYSSELNVNALELDDSALYLCASSRPPGGAEETQYFGPGTRLLVL.

J is TRBJ1-1 and V is TRBV18; TRBD1 aligns across 7 bases. Per germline, CDR1 KGHSH and CDR2 LQKENI. The CDR3 sequence is 18 residues long. V lost 2 bases to trimming and J lost 5 bases; unmatched junction nucleotides: 17. Here the CDR3 DNA reads TGTGCCAGCTCACCAGTAATCCTATCGACAGGGAGCGTAACTGAAGCTTTCTTT. This gives the protein CASSPVILSTGSVTEAFF.

The chain carries TRBV10-3 and TRBJ2-3; D is ambiguous. Trimming removed 11 bases from V and 5 bases from J, with 14 bases in between. Per the germline V gene, CDR1 is ENHRY and CDR2 is SYGVKD. The CDR3 runs to 12 residues. The DNA of the CDR3 is TGTGCCGCGTCCCCCCTCGTAGATACGCAGTATTTT. As protein: CAASPLVDTQYF.

This clone was found once. The genes are TRBV5-1 and TRBJ2-5; D possibly matches TRBD1 or TRBD2 (5 bases each). CDR1 is SGHRS, CDR2 YFSETQ, per germline. V shed 3 bases and J shed 5 bases, with 14 bases lying between them. The CDR3 is made up of 14 amino acids. For the CDR3, the DNA is TGCGCCAGCAGCTGGCCGGGACCCCAGGAGACCCAGTACTTC. Encoded protein: CASSWPGPQETQYF.

The chain employs TRBV7-2 and TRBJ2-5; D is perhaps TRBD2 (7 bases). The CDR3 spans 15 residues. Germline assignment: CDR1 SGHTA and CDR2 FQGNSA. Trimming took 1 base from V and 6 from J, leaving 15 bases between them. CDR3 region: CASSLEGGGTKTQYF. Here the CDR3 DNA reads TGTGCCAGCAGCTTAGAAGGGGGGGGCACGAAGACCCAGTACTTC.

The rearrangement links TRBV21-1 to TRBJ2-3; the table's D call TRBD2 went unverified against the DNA. TRBV21-1 counts as a pseudogene. The CDR3 spans 18 residues. Written as DNA, the CDR3 is TGTGCCAGCAGCAAAGATCCAGCGGGAGCCCACGGCACAGATACGCAGTATTTT. The encoded protein is CASSKDPAGAHGTDTQYF.

The chain couples TRBV6-5 to TRBJ2-7, with D maybe TRBD2 (5 bases). The CDR3 sequence is 14 residues long. V dropped 7 bases and J dropped 2 bases, with 15 bases sitting between them. The germline V gene encodes CDR1 MNHEY and CDR2 SVGAGI. The CDR3 bases are TGTGCCAGCACTGGATCGCGGACTCCCTACGAGCAGTACTTC. The encoded protein is CASTGSRTPYEQYF.

The sample holds a few counts of this clone. The J gene is TRBJ2-7, the V gene TRBV28; D not resolved. This CDR3 spans 14 amino acids. V dropped 7 bases and J dropped 0 bases, with 13 bases sitting between them. Germline V gives CDR1 MDHEN, CDR2 SYDVKM. This CDR3 reads CASTGPESSYEQYF. Here the CDR3 DNA reads TGTGCCAGCACCGGCCCCGAGAGCTCCTACGAGCAGTACTTC.

The rearrangement joins TRBV6-1 to TRBJ1-5; 7 positions match TRBD1. Per the germline V gene, CDR1 is MNHNS and CDR2 is SASEGT. The CDR3 is 14 amino acids. V lost 6 bases and J lost 3; bases outside the gene matches: 5. The CDR3 DNA is TGTGCCAGCAGGGGGACAGCCCTCAATCAGCCCCAGCATTTT. Amino acids: CASRGTALNQPQHF.

The V gene is TRBV18, the J gene TRBJ2-5; 8 bases match TRBD2. Germline assignment: CDR1 KGHSH and CDR2 LQKENI. The CDR3 consists of 16 residues. V dropped 2 bases and J dropped 5; count of bases not matched to a gene: 10. The CDR3 bases are TGTGCCAGCTCACCATACCGCGGGAGGATTATGGAGACCCAGTACTTC. Translating it yields CASSPYRGRIMETQYF.

This CDR3 reads CALWADSGNTIYF. CDR3 nucleotides: TGTGCCCTCTGGGCGGACTCTGGAAACACCATATATTTT. The chain links TRBV6-5 to TRBJ1-3; D remains unclear. The germline V and J ends were trimmed by 11 bases and 0 bases, with 11 bases remaining between them. The germline V gene encodes CDR1 MNHEY and CDR2 SVGAGI. This CDR3 region has 13 residues.

The chain uses TRBV6-1 and TRBJ2-4; 9 bases map to TRBD2. The CDR3 extends over 14 amino acids. After removal of 7 bases from V and 9 bases from J, the junction contained 10 bases not matched to a gene. Germline V gene data show CDR1 as MNHNS and CDR2 as SASEGT. The CDR3 DNA reads TGTGCCAGCAATCTCGGCGGGGGGGTGGTCATTCAGTACTTC. Translating gives CASNLGGGVVIQYF.

The CDR3 protein is CASSLAGTPDEAFF. DNA for the CDR3: TGTGCCAGCAGCTTAGCGGGGACACCAGATGAAGCTTTCTTT. This chain links TRBV7-9 with TRBJ1-1; TRBD1 is a possible D gene (6 bases). Between the trimmed V and J ends, which lost 0 bases and 7 bases, there was a span of 12 bases. CDR3 length: 14 residues. Germline V gives CDR1 SEHNR, CDR2 FQNEAQ (reference sequence).

The gene calls are TRBV10-3 and TRBJ1-3; D gene ambiguous. The CDR3 is 14 residues long. With 7 bases removed from V and 0 bases from J, the gap between germline ends came to 10 bases. The germline CDR1 and CDR2 sequences are ENHRY and SYGVKD. This CDR3 is CAITRDSSGNTIYF. The CDR3 coding sequence is TGTGCCATCACGCGAGATAGCTCTGGAAACACCATATATTTT.

The CDR3 DNA reads as TGTGCCAGCAGCCGGGAGGCGGGGGGTAATGAGCAGTTCTTC. Residues: CASSREAGGNEQFF. This sequence joins TRBV6-6 and TRBJ2-1; TRBD2 aligns across 8 bases. The germline V gene has CDR1 MNHNY and CDR2 SVGAGI (reference sequence). The CDR3 length is 14 residues. V lost 6 bases to trimming and J lost 7 bases; unmatched junction nucleotides: 8.

The chain is built from TRBV28 and TRBJ1-3; a weak D match, TRBD1 (5 bases). Germline V lookup: CDR1 MDHEN, CDR2 SYDVKM. The CDR3 length is 15 residues. Trimming cost V 2 bases and J 1 base, with 9 bases left between them. The CDR3 here is CASSLEGASGNTIYF. In nucleotides, the CDR3 is TGTGCCAGCAGTTTAGAAGGGGCATCTGGAAACACCATATATTTT.

The CDR3 here is CASSSGQGRQPQHF. In DNA, the CDR3 is TGCGCCAGCAGCTCCGGACAGGGTCGGCAGCCCCAGCATTTT. The chain uses TRBV5-1 and TRBJ1-5; 8 bases align to TRBD1. Germline CDR1 SGHRS, CDR2 YFSETQ. The junction had 6 bases not matched to a gene; V was cut back by 3 bases and J by 7 bases. This CDR3 spans 14 amino acids.

The chain has TRBV19 and TRBJ1-1, with D unclear. Germline V gene data show CDR1 as LNHDA and CDR2 as SQIVND (reference sequence). V was shortened by 2 bases and J by 0 bases, with 10 bases between the two germline ends. The CDR3 is made up of 15 amino acids. The CDR3 DNA reads TGTGCCAGTAGTATACGGGGAATAATGAACACTGAAGCTTTCTTT. It encodes CASSIRGIMNTEAFF. The full variable domain, its missing parts supplied by reference TRBV19 and TRBJ1-1, is DGGITQSPKYLFRKEGQNVTLSCEQNLNHDAMYWYRQDPGQGLRLIYYSQIVNDFQKGDIAEGYSVSREKKESFPLTVTSAQKNPTAFYLCASSIRGIMNTEAFFGQGTRLTVV.

The rearrangement uses TRBV19 and TRBJ2-2; 8 nucleotides agree with TRBD1. The length of the CDR3 is 15 residues. Trimming cost V 3 bases and J 5 bases; bases outside gene matches: 5. Germline V gives CDR1 LNHDA, CDR2 SQIVND (reference sequence). CDR3 DNA sequence: TGTGCCAGTAGTATGTACAGGGGGAGAACCGGGGAGCTGTTTTTT. Protein: CASSMYRGRTGELFF.

The rearrangement joins TRBV7-9 to TRBJ2-2, with TRBD2 matching 11 bases. With 2 bases clipped from V and 10 bases from J, the junction kept 9 bases outside the gene matches. The CDR3 covers 16 residues. Germline lookup yields CDR1 SEHNR and CDR2 FQNEAQ (reference sequence). The CDR3 reads CASSLRVSGRAQELFF. Written as DNA, the CDR3 is TGTGCCAGCAGCTTAAGAGTTAGCGGGAGGGCCCAGGAGCTGTTTTTT.

V and J are TRBV7-2 and TRBJ1-4, with D maybe TRBD1 (5 bases). This CDR3 contains 13 residues. V was shortened by 1 base and J by 13 bases, with 13 bases between the two germline ends. CDR1 is SGHTA and CDR2 is FQGNSA in the germline V gene. The CDR3 spells CASSLGRGGRLFF. The CDR3, as DNA: TGTGCCAGCAGCTTAGGGAGGGGCGGGCGACTGTTTTTT.

This clone was seen a handful of times. The chain combines TRBV19 with TRBJ1-5; D ambiguous. The V end was cut by 3 bases, the J end by 11 bases, with 14 bases between. This CDR3 contains 13 residues. Per germline, CDR1 LNHDA and CDR2 SQIVND (reference sequence). The DNA for the CDR3 is TGTGCCAGTAGTATCTCAGCCGGGCCGGCCCAGCATTTT. As protein: CASSISAGPAQHF.

V and J are TRBV19 and TRBJ2-7, with D possibly matching TRBD2 (5 bases). The CDR3 is 14 residues long. V lost 2 bases and J lost 2, with 10 bases in between. CDR1 and CDR2 from the germline V gene are LNHDA and SQIVND (reference sequence). The CDR3 sequence: CASSINSGPYEQYF. CDR3 in DNA: TGTGCCAGTAGTATAAACAGCGGACCCTACGAGCAGTACTTC.

The rearrangement joins TRBV11-2 to TRBJ1-2; 8 bases fit TRBD1. With V trimmed by 0 bases and J by 7 bases, 1 base remained unmatched. The CDR3 runs to 13 residues. Germline CDR1 reads SGHAT; CDR2 reads FQNNGV. As DNA, the CDR3 is TGTGCCAGCAGCTTAGATGGACAGGGTGGCTACACCTTC. Its protein product is CASSLDGQGGYTF.

The chain links TRBV9 to TRBJ2-3, with TRBD1 matching over 8 bases. CDR3 length: 14 amino acids. Trimming took 0 bases from V and 6 from J; bases not matched to a gene: 3. CDR1 is SGDLS, CDR2 YYNGEE, per germline. For the CDR3, the DNA is TGTGCCAGCAGCGTAGGGACAGGGCTTGATACGCAGTATTTT. This encodes CASSVGTGLDTQYF. Combining the CDR3 with reference TRBV9 and TRBJ2-3 gives the whole variable domain DSGVTQTPKHLITATGQRVTLRCSPRSGDLSVYWYQQSLDQGLQFLIQYYNGEERAKGNILERFSAQQFPDLHSELNLSSLELGDSALYFCASSVGTGLDTQYFGPGTRLTVL.

The J gene is TRBJ2-6, the V gene TRBV19; D remains ambiguous. Germline loops: CDR1 LNHDA, CDR2 SQIVND (reference sequence). V was trimmed by 8 bases and J by 0 bases, leaving 14 bases between them. The CDR3 sequence is 16 residues long. The CDR3 nucleotides are TGTGCCAGTGATTCAGGCTACTACTCTGGGGCCAACGTCCTGACTTTC. Protein: CASDSGYYSGANVLTF. The variable domain in full, completed from reference TRBV19 and TRBJ2-6, reads DGGITQSPKYLFRKEGQNVTLSCEQNLNHDAMYWYRQDPGQGLRLIYYSQIVNDFQKGDIAEGYSVSREKKESFPLTVTSAQKNPTAFYLCASDSGYYSGANVLTFGAGSRLTVL.

The V call is TRBV4-3, the J call TRBJ2-3; the D is unclear. Trimming pared 0 bases from V and 7 bases from J, leaving 17 bases between. The CDR3 totals 16 residues. Looked up from germline, CDR1 is LGHNA and CDR2 is YSLEER. This CDR3 reads CASSQDAVLNPNTQYF. The DNA for the CDR3 is TGCGCCAGCAGCCAAGATGCCGTTCTCAATCCAAATACGCAGTATTTT.

The chain is built from TRBV5-1 and TRBJ2-7; possibly TRBD2 for D (6 bases). Germline values: CDR1 SGHRS, CDR2 YFSETQ. This CDR3 spans 15 amino acids. Trimming stripped 4 bases from V and 3 bases from J, with 17 bases between. Here the CDR3 DNA reads TGCGCCAGCAGCAGCCTCGCTGGAGGGGACTACGAGCAGTACTTC. This gives the protein CASSSLAGGDYEQYF.